This T cell receptor beta chain came from a study of OX40 agonist ivuxolimab in advanced cancers. Findings and caveats of the study: Expanded clones tended on average to be more numerous among CD8+ T cells than CD4+. The specificity for antigen of the expanded peripheral T cells was not determined. At 0.1 to 3.0 mg/kg and by week 6, CD4+ and CD8+ T cells in the blood had expanded clonally.

With regard to this clone: Its antigen is currently unknown.

TCRdb's table, derived via immunoSEQ multiplex PCR, lists solely in-frame clones and lacks some. The sample contains around 50,000 clones, 70% to 90% of which appear only once. Individuals having autoimmune disease history or systemic immunosuppression were not enrolled. This TCR was sampled from an adult with an advanced solid tumor such as melanoma, head and neck, liver or kidney cancer. This specimen consisted of CD4+ or CD8+ T cells sorted from blood, obtained in a trial of the OX40 agonist ivuxolimab.

The CDR3 protein is CASRPGGVHEQFF. The CDR3 DNA is TGTGCCAGCAGACCCGGCGGGGTCCATGAGCAGTTCTTC. The chain combines TRBV11-2 with TRBJ2-1, with TRBD2 as a possible D gene (6 bases). Germline loops: CDR1 SGHAT, CDR2 FQNNGV. Between the trimmed V and J ends, which lost 6 bases and 8 bases, there was a span of 14 bases. CDR3 length: 13 amino acids.